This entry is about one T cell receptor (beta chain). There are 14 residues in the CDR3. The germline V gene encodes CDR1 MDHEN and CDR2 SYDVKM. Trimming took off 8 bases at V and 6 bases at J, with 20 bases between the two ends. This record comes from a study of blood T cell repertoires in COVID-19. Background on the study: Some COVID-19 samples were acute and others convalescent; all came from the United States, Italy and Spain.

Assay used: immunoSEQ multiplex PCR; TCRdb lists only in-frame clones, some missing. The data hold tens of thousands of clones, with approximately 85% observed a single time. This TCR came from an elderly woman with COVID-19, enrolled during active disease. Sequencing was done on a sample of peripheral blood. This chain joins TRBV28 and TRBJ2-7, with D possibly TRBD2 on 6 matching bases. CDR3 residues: CASRLGGSLGEQYF. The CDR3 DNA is TGTGCCAGCCGACTAGGAGGATCACTTGGCGAGCAGTACTTC.